Each of the 12 T cell receptor beta chains below was sequenced from the same sample in a study of blood T cell repertoires in COVID-19. This table comes from immunoSEQ multiplex PCR, and its TCRdb copy is limited to in-frame clones, with some not included. This table has about 52,000 clones, about four fifths appearing once. Sequencing input: peripheral blood. These receptors came from a man of 80 years or more with COVID-19, enrolled during active disease.

The chain uses TRBV2 and TRBJ1-1; D gene unclear. The CDR3 totals 14 residues. Germline lookup yields CDR1 SNHLY and CDR2 FYNNEI. Trimming pared 1 base from V and 5 bases from J, leaving 11 bases between. The CDR3 spells CASSEGQFLTEAFF. The CDR3 DNA sequence: TGTGCCAGCAGTGAAGGGCAGTTTTTGACTGAAGCTTTCTTT.

J is TRBJ2-6 and V is TRBV6-5, with 8 bases matching TRBD1. V shed 2 bases, J shed 12 bases, and the junction held 9 bases outside the gene matches. Looked up from germline, CDR1 is MNHEY and CDR2 is SVGAGI. This CDR3 has 15 residues. The CDR3: CASSYEARGLSVLTF. CDR3 sequence (DNA): TGTGCCAGCAGTTACGAGGCCAGGGGGCTGAGCGTCCTGACTTTC.

This sequence joins TRBV5-6 and TRBJ1-1; possible D gene TRBD1, 5 bases. Germline-derived CDR1 and CDR2 are SGHDT and YYEEEE. This CDR3 has 16 residues. V was clipped by 4 bases and J by 8 bases, with 24 bases between them. The CDR3 loop is CASSHIAADMGPEAFF. The CDR3, as DNA: TGTGCCAGCAGCCATATTGCGGCGGACATGGGGCCAGAAGCTTTCTTT.

The chain couples TRBV7-9 to TRBJ1-1; D possibly corresponds to TRBD1 (6 bases). Trimming pared 7 bases from V and 4 bases from J, leaving 16 bases between. The CDR3 runs 14 residues. Germline loops: CDR1 SEHNR, CDR2 FQNEAQ (reference sequence). CDR3 bases: TGTGCCAGCACCTTGGGCCAGGGGATCACTGAAGCTTTCTTT. Translated, it gives CASTLGQGITEAFF.

This chain links TRBV5-1 with TRBJ2-5; 7 positions match TRBD2. V shed 4 bases, J shed 5 bases, and the junction held 14 bases outside the gene matches. This CDR3 is 16 amino acids long. Per the germline V gene, CDR1 is SGHRS and CDR2 is YFSETQ. The CDR3 protein is CASSGEWGGRSETQYF. The CDR3 coding sequence is TGCGCCAGCAGCGGGGAATGGGGGGGTAGATCGGAGACCCAGTACTTC. Together with reference TRBV5-1 and TRBJ2-5, the CDR3 gives the full variable domain: KAGVTQTPRYLIKTRGQQVTLSCSPISGHRSVSWYQQTPGQGLQFLFEYFSETQRNKGNFPGRFSGRQFSNSRSEMNVSTLELGDSALYLCASSGEWGGRSETQYFGPGTRLLVL.

The V call is TRBV7-2, the J call TRBJ1-2; a possible D gene is TRBD1 (6 bases). Germline V gene data show CDR1 as SGHTA and CDR2 as FQGNSA. The CDR3 sequence is 12 residues long. Trimming removed 5 bases from V and 6 bases from J, with 10 bases in between. The CDR3 DNA reads as TGTGCCAGCAGCCCTTACAGGGATGGCTACACCTTC. It specifies CASSPYRDGYTF.

This sequence joins TRBV5-6 and TRBJ1-6; 9 bases fit TRBD1. Looked up from germline, CDR1 is SGHDT and CDR2 is YYEEEE. Losses at the gene ends were 4 bases for V and 0 bases for J; bases not matched to a gene: 5. This CDR3 has 17 residues. Here the CDR3 reads CASSAGTGRSYNSPLHF. The CDR3 nucleotides read TGTGCCAGCAGCGCCGGGACAGGGCGCTCCTATAATTCACCCCTCCACTTT.

A remark on this clone: At one end the junction does not follow the germline gene, possibly because of a read error. Other DNA sequences in this specimen translate into the identical CDR3. V and J are TRBV6-5 and TRBJ1-2, with 7 bases identical to TRBD1. The CDR3 has 14 amino acids. Germline assignment: CDR1 MNHEY and CDR2 SVGAGI. The CDR3 nucleotides are TGCGCCAGCAGGCTGAGACAGGGCTCAGGTGGCTACACCTTC. Amino acids: CASRLRQGSGGYTF.

Only a few counts were recorded for this clone. The chain combines TRBV5-1 with TRBJ1-2, with TRBD1 as a possible D gene (5 bases). In germline, CDR1 is SGHRS, CDR2 YFSETQ. The V end lost 0 bases, the J end lost 2 bases, and 8 bases lay between the germline ends. The CDR3 sequence is 14 residues long. CDR3 nucleotide sequence: TGCGCCAGCAGCTTGGACCGGGGGAACTATGGCTACACCTTC. This encodes CASSLDRGNYGYTF.

The V call is TRBV27, the J call TRBJ2-1, with 8 bases fitting TRBD2. CDR1 is MNHEY and CDR2 is SMNVEV in the germline V gene (reference sequence). After removal of 3 bases from V and 5 bases from J, the junction contained 6 bases not matched to a gene. This CDR3 region has 15 residues. The CDR3, as DNA: TGTGCCAGCAGTTTCATCAGCGGGAGCCACAATGAGCAGTTCTTC. Translated: CASSFISGSHNEQFF.

The CDR3 DNA reads TGTGCCAGCAGCTCGGGGGGGCCACTAGCGGGAGGCTTCCAAGAGACCCAGTACTTC. Its protein product is CASSSGGPLAGGFQETQYF. The V and J genes are TRBV7-9 and TRBJ2-5; 12 bases map to TRBD2. Germline values: CDR1 SEHNR, CDR2 FQNEAQ (reference sequence). This CDR3 is built from 19 residues. V trimming: 4 bases; J trimming: 1 base; junction bases outside the gene matches: 13.

The V and J genes are TRBV18 and TRBJ1-5; 8 positions agree with TRBD1. Germline V CDR1 and CDR2: KGHSH, LQKENI. V dropped 2 bases and J dropped 2; count of bases not matched to a gene: 5. This CDR3 has 16 amino acids. The CDR3 protein is CASSPTLGQGNQPQHF. The CDR3 DNA sequence: TGTGCCAGCTCACCAACCCTGGGACAGGGCAATCAGCCCCAGCATTTT.